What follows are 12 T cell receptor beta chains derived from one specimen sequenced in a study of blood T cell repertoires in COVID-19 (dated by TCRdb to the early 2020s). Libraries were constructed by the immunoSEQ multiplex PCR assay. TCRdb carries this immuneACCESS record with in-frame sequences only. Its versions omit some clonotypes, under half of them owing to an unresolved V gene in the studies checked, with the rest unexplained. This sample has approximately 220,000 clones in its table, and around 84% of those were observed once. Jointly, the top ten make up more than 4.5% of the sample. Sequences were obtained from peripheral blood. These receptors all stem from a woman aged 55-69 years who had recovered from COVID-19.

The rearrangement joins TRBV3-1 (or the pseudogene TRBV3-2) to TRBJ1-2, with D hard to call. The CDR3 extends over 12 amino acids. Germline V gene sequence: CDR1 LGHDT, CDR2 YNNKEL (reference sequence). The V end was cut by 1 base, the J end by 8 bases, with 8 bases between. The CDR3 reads CASSQAAGGYTF. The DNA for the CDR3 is TGTGCCAGCAGCCAAGCCGCCGGGGGCTACACCTTC.

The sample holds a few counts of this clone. CDR3 residues: CASSLTSGTPSTDTQYF. CDR3 in DNA: TGTGCCAGCAGCTTAACTAGCGGCACTCCTAGCACAGATACGCAGTATTTT. The chain joins TRBV7-2 to TRBJ2-3; TRBD2 matches at 8 bases. Germline CDR1 and CDR2: SGHTA and FQGNSA. The length of the CDR3 is 17 residues. Unmatched junction bases numbered 7, after V lost 2 bases and J lost 0 bases.

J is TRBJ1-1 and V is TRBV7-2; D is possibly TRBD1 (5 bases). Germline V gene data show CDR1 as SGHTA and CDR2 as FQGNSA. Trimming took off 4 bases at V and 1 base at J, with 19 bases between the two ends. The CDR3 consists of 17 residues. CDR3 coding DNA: TGTGCCAGCAGCTATGGGGGGTTGACCCTCAGGAACACTGAAGCTTTCTTT. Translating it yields CASSYGGLTLRNTEAFF.

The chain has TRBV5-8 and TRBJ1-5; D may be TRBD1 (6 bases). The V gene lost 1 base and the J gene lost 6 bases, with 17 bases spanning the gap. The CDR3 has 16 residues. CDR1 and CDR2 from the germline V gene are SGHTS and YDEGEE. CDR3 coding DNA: TGTGCCAGCAGCTTGAACTTAGGACAGCCCGGTCAGCCCCAGCATTTT. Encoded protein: CASSLNLGQPGQPQHF.

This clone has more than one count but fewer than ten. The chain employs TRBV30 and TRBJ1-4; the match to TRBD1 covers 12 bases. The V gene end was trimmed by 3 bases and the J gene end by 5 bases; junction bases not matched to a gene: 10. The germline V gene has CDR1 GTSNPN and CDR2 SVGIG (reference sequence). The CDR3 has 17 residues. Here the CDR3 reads CAWRGGQGARLNEKLFF. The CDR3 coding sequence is TGTGCCTGGAGGGGGGGACAGGGGGCTCGTCTCAATGAAAAACTGTTTTTT.

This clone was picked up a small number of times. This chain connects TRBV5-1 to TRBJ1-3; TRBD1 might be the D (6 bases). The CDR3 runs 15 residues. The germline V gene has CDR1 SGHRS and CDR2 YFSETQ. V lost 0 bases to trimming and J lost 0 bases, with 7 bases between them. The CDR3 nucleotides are TGCGCCAGCAGCTTGGGGACAGCCTCTGGAAACACCATATATTTT. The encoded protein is CASSLGTASGNTIYF.

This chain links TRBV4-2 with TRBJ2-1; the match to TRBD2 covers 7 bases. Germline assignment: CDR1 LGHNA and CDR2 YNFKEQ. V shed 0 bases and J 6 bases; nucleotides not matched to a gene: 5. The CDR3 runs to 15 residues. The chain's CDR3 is CASSQDSTSVNEQFF. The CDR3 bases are TGTGCCAGCAGCCAAGATAGCACTAGCGTCAATGAGCAGTTCTTC.

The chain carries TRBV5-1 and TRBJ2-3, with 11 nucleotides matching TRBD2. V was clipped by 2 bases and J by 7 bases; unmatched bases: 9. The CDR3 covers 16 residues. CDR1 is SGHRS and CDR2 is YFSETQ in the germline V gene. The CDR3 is CASSLTLAGGPNTQYF. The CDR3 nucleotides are TGCGCCAGCAGCTTAACCTTAGCGGGGGGGCCGAATACGCAGTATTTT. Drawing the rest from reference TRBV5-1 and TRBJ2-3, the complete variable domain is KAGVTQTPRYLIKTRGQQVTLSCSPISGHRSVSWYQQTPGQGLQFLFEYFSETQRNKGNFPGRFSGRQFSNSRSEMNVSTLELGDSALYLCASSLTLAGGPNTQYFGPGTRLTVL.

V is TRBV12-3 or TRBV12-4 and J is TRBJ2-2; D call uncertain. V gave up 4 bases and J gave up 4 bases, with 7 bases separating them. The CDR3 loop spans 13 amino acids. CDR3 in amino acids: CASSSAGTGELFF. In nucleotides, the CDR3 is TGTGCCAGCAGTTCGGCAGGCACCGGGGAGCTGTTTTTT.

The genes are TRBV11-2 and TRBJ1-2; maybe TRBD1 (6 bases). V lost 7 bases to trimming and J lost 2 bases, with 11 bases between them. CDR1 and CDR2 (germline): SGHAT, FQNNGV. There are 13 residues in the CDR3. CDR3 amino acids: CASTRDTNYGYTF. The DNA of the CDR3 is TGTGCCAGCACCCGGGACACCAACTATGGCTACACCTTC.

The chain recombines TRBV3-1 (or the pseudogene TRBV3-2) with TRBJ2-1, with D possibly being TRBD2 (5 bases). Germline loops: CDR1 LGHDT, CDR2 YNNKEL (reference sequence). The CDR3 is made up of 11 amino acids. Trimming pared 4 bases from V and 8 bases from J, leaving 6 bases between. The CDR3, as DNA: TGTGCCAGCAGCCGAGGGCATGAGCAGTTCTTC. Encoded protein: CASSRGHEQFF.

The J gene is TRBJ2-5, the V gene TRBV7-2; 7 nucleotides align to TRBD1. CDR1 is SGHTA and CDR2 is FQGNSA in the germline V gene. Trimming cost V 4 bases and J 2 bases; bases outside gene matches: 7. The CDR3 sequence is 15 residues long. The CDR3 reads CASSYGQDYQETQYF. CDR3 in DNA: TGTGCCAGCAGCTATGGACAGGATTATCAAGAGACCCAGTACTTC.